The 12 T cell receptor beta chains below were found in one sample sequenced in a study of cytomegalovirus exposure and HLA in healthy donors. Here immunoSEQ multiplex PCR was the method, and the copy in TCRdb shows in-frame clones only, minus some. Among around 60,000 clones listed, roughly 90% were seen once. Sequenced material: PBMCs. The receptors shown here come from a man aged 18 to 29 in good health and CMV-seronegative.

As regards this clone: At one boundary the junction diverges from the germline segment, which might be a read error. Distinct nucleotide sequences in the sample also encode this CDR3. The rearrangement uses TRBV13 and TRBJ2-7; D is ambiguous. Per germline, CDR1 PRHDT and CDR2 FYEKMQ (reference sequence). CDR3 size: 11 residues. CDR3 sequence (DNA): TGTGCCAGTAGCTCCCCATACGAGCAGTACTTC. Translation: CASSSPYEQYF.

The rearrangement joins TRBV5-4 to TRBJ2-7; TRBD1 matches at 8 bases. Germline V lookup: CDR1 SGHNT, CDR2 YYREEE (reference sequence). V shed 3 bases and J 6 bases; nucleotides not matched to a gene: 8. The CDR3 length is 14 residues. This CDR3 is CASSSGQGGSEQYF. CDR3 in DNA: TGTGCCAGCAGCTCCGGACAGGGTGGAAGCGAGCAGTACTTC.

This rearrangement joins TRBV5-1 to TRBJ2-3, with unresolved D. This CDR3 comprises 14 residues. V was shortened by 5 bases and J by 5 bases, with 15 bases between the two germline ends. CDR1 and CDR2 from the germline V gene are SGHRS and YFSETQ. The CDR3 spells CASSPSKQRDTQYF. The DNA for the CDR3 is TGCGCCAGCAGTCCCTCCAAGCAACGAGATACGCAGTATTTT.

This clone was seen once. The CDR3 DNA sequence: TGTGCCAGCAGCGTAGCTTTAGGGGAGGGAGCTAATGAAAAACTGTTTTTT. Residues: CASSVALGEGANEKLFF. The chain uses TRBV9 and TRBJ1-4, with a weak D call TRBD1 (5 bases). From germline, CDR1 is SGDLS and CDR2 YYNGEE. The CDR3 totals 17 residues. The V end lost 0 bases, the J end lost 3 bases, and 15 bases lay between the germline ends.

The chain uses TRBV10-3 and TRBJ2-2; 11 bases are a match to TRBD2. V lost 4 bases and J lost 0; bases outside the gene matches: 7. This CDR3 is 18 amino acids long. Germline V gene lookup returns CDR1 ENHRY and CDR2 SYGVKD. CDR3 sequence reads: CAISGGLADISNTGELFF. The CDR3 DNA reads TGTGCCATCAGTGGGGGACTAGCGGATATCTCGAACACCGGGGAGCTGTTTTTT.

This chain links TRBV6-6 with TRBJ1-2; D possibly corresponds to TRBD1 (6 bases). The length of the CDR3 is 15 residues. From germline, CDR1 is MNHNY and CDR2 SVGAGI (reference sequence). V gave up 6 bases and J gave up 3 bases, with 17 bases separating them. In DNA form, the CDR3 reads TGTGCCAGCAGCGACCCAGCAGGGGAGCACTATGGCTACACCTTC. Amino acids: CASSDPAGEHYGYTF.

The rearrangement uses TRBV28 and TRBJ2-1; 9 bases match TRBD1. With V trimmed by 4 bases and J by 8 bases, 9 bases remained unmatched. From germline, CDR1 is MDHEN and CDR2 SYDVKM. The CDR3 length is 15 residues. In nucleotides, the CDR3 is TGTGCCAGCAGTTCGCCGGGACAGGGTGCCGATGAGCAGTTCTTC. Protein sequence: CASSSPGQGADEQFF.

The CDR3 reads CASSETGTGGNEQFF. As DNA, the CDR3 is TGTGCCAGCAGTGAAACCGGGACAGGGGGGAATGAGCAGTTCTTC. The V and J genes are TRBV6-4 and TRBJ2-1; 11 positions match TRBD1. CDR1 is MRHNA, CDR2 SNTAGT, per germline. Trimming cost V 3 bases and J 7 bases; bases outside gene matches: 5. The CDR3 loop spans 15 amino acids.

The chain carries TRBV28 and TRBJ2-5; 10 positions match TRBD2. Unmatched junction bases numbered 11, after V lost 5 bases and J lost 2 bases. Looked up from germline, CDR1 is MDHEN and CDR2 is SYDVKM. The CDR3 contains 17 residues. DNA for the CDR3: TGTGCCAGCAGTCCACCCCCCCTAGCGGGGGAACAAGAGACCCAGTACTTC. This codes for CASSPPPLAGEQETQYF.

CDR3 sequence: CASRETAYNEQFF. DNA of the CDR3: TGCGCCAGCAGGGAGACGGCCTACAATGAGCAGTTCTTC. The chain employs TRBV10-2 and TRBJ2-1; D call uncertain. This CDR3 spans 13 amino acids. The V gene's germline CDR1 is WSHSY and CDR2 SAAADI. V was clipped by 6 bases and J by 2 bases, with 8 bases between them.

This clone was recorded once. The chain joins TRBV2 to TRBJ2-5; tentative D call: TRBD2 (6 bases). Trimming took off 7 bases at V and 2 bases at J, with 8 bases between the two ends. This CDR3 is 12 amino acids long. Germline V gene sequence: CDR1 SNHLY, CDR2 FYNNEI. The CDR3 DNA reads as TGTGCCAGCAACGGAGGGCAAGAGACCCAGTACTTC. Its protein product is CASNGGQETQYF.

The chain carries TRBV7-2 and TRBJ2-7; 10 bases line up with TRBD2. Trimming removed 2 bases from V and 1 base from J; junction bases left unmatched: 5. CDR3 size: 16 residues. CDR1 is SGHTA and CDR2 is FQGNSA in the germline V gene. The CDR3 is CASSLSGTSDSYEQYF. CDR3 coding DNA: TGTGCCAGCAGCTTATCCGGGACTAGCGATTCCTACGAGCAGTACTTC.